This T cell receptor (beta chain) was found in a study of T cell responses to AZD1222 COVID-19 vaccine. The table came from immunoSEQ multiplex PCR; TCRdb's copy has only in-frame clones and leaves some out. The sample includes around 120,000 clones, approximately 85% of them seen just once. Germline V CDR1 and CDR2: PRHDT, FYEKMQ (reference sequence). The CDR3 runs to 16 residues. After removal of 3 bases from V and 5 bases from J, the junction contained 11 bases not matched to a gene. The clonotype comes from an adult in good health. Sequenced material: peripheral blood, taken on day 0 of AZD1222 vaccination. The chain is built from TRBV13 and TRBJ2-5; 8 nucleotides align to TRBD2. CDR3 sequence (DNA): TGTGCCAGCAGCTTCTCGAAGCGGGGGACCATCGAGACCCAGTACTTC. It encodes CASSFSKRGTIETQYF.